These 18 T cell receptor beta chains were sequenced from one sample in a study of cytomegalovirus exposure and HLA in healthy donors. Use of 60 Vbeta and 13 Jbeta primers characterized the PCR. Repertoires were generated with immunoSEQ multiplex PCR, while TCRdb's copy carries only in-frame clones and drops some. This sample carries about 84,000 clones, 70% to 90% of them seen once, and the ten largest clones take about 2.3%. The sequencing sample was made of PBMCs. Receptors originate from a man between 18 and 29 years old in good health and CMV-seronegative.

The V call is TRBV28, the J call TRBJ1-2, with 7 bases identical to TRBD1. V was clipped by 8 bases and J by 7 bases; unmatched bases: 7. The CDR3 extends over 12 amino acids. The germline V gene has CDR1 MDHEN and CDR2 SYDVKM. This CDR3 reads CASATGVLGYTF. CDR3 sequence (DNA): TGTGCCAGCGCTACAGGGGTGCTTGGCTACACCTTC.

The gene calls are TRBV9 and TRBJ2-2; TRBD1 matches 8 bases. Germline CDR1 reads SGDLS; CDR2 reads YYNGEE. The CDR3 extends over 15 amino acids. V was pared by 3 bases and J by 7 bases, with 8 bases of the junction left unmatched. CDR3 loop: CASSASQGQDGELFF. The CDR3 region has the DNA TGTGCCAGCAGCGCCAGTCAGGGACAGGACGGGGAGCTGTTTTTT.

This chain joins TRBV30 and TRBJ1-2; D is ambiguous. The CDR3 extends over 15 amino acids. The germline V and J ends were trimmed by 2 bases and 7 bases, with 20 bases remaining between them. Germline V CDR1 and CDR2: GTSNPN, SVGIG (reference sequence). The CDR3 sequence: CAWSRVSRELGGYTF. The CDR3 DNA sequence: TGTGCCTGGAGTAGGGTGTCAAGGGAGCTGGGTGGCTACACCTTC. The whole variable domain, remainder taken from reference TRBV30 and TRBJ1-2, is SQTIHQWPATLVQPVGSPLSLECTVEGTSNPNLYWYRQAAGRGLQLLFYSVGIGQISSEVPQNLSASRPQDRQFILSSKKLLLSDSGFYLCAWSRVSRELGGYTFGSGTRLTVV.

This rearrangement joins TRBV4-2 to TRBJ2-1; 10 bases fit TRBD2. The V gene's germline CDR1 is LGHNA and CDR2 YNFKEQ. V lost 0 bases and J lost 5; bases outside the gene matches: 7. The CDR3 has 17 residues. The CDR3 DNA reads TGTGCCAGCAGCCAAGATGGTAGCGGGAGGACGAACAATGAGCAGTTCTTC. It specifies CASSQDGSGRTNNEQFF.

V gene TRBV29-1 combines with J gene TRBJ2-7, with D possibly matching TRBD1 (6 bases). This CDR3 comprises 14 residues. V was shortened by 4 bases and J by 2 bases, with 15 bases between the two germline ends. Germline CDR1 reads SQVTM; CDR2 reads ANQGSEA. The CDR3 loop reads CSVVDQGIPYEQYF. The CDR3 coding sequence is TGCAGCGTTGTTGATCAGGGGATACCCTACGAGCAGTACTTC.

The V gene is TRBV6-5, the J gene TRBJ2-6, with a possible D match to TRBD2 (5 bases). V dropped 6 bases and J dropped 4 bases, with 13 bases sitting between them. The germline gives CDR1 MNHEY, CDR2 SVGAGI. The CDR3 has 15 amino acids. The CDR3 nucleotides read TGTGCCAGCAGCCTGGGAGCGAGCGGGGCCAACGTCCTGACTTTC. Translating it yields CASSLGASGANVLTF.

The chain links TRBV6-5 to TRBJ2-5, with 7 bases that match TRBD1. V lost 4 bases, J lost 1 base, and 6 bases stayed unmatched. The germline V gene has CDR1 MNHEY and CDR2 SVGAGI. CDR3 size: 15 residues. The CDR3 sequence is CASSFQGTVQETQYF. CDR3 sequence (DNA): TGTGCCAGCAGTTTCCAAGGGACAGTCCAAGAGACCCAGTACTTC.

This chain uses TRBV7-2 with TRBJ1-3, with TRBD1 identical over 7 bases. V shed 5 bases, J shed 8 bases, and the junction held 12 bases outside the gene matches. The CDR3 is made up of 15 amino acids. CDR1 SGHTA and CDR2 FQGNSA come from the germline V gene. CDR3 sequence: CASSRRQGLGYTIYF. CDR3 bases: TGTGCCAGCAGCCGACGACAGGGTTTGGGGTACACCATATATTTT.

The chain employs TRBV6-5 and TRBJ1-2; D may be TRBD1 (5 bases). Looked up from germline, CDR1 is MNHEY and CDR2 is SVGAGI. This CDR3 is 14 amino acids long. V was clipped by 7 bases and J by 2 bases, with 14 bases between them. CDR3 loop: CASNEQAKNYGYTF. For the CDR3, the DNA is TGTGCCAGCAACGAACAGGCTAAAAACTATGGCTACACCTTC.

This clone was recorded a few times. This sample includes further DNA sequences coding for the same CDR3. V and J are TRBV9 and TRBJ2-2, with 7 bases identical to TRBD1. The CDR3 sequence is 15 residues long. The V gene's germline CDR1 is SGDLS and CDR2 YYNGEE. With 3 bases clipped from V and 2 bases from J, the junction kept 4 bases outside the gene matches. This CDR3 is CASSAGTVNTGELFF. The CDR3 DNA follows: TGTGCCAGCAGCGCCGGGACAGTCAACACCGGGGAGCTGTTTTTT.

The J gene is TRBJ1-1, the V gene TRBV29-1, with TRBD1 identical over 10 bases. The CDR3 spans 11 residues. Germline CDR1 reads SQVTM; CDR2 reads ANQGSEA. Trimming took 7 bases from V and 10 from J; bases not matched to a gene: 6. The CDR3 DNA sequence: TGCAGCGCTGACAGGGGGCAGGCAGCTTTCTTT. Translating gives CSADRGQAAFF.

The rearrangement uses TRBV7-9 and TRBJ2-2, with D unclear. V shed 4 bases and J shed 0 bases, with 15 bases lying between them. The CDR3 is made up of 17 amino acids. Per germline, CDR1 SEHNR and CDR2 FQNEAQ (reference sequence). For the CDR3, the DNA is TGTGCCAGCAGCTCCTGGGTAGCTGACGCGAACACCGGGGAGCTGTTTTTT. This translates into CASSSWVADANTGELFF. Based on the CDR3 plus reference TRBV7-9 and TRBJ2-2, the full variable domain is DTGVSQNPRHKITKRGQNVTFRCDPISEHNRLYWYRQTLGQGPEFLTYFQNEAQLEKSRLLSDRFSAERPKGSFSTLEIQRTEQGDSAMYLCASSSWVADANTGELFFGEGSRLTVL.

V usage is TRBV4-1 and J usage is TRBJ2-1; no clear D. Germline CDR1 is MGHRA and CDR2 is YSYEKL. The CDR3 is 14 residues long. Deletions cut 1 base from V and 6 bases from J, with 10 bases between. The CDR3 region has the DNA TGCGCCAGCAGCCAAGGGCTAGTAACCAATGAGCAGTTCTTC. Translating gives CASSQGLVTNEQFF.

The chain links TRBV11-1 to TRBJ2-1; TRBD2 agrees at 8 bases. V trimming: 5 bases; J trimming: 14 bases; junction bases outside the gene matches: 8. This CDR3 has 12 residues. Germline values: CDR1 SGHAT, CDR2 FQDESV (reference sequence). The CDR3 region is CASSRTGTREFF. CDR3 sequence (DNA): TGTGCCAGCAGCCGAACCGGGACTAGGGAGTTCTTC.

The J gene is TRBJ1-5, the V gene TRBV27; 7 bases match TRBD1. The CDR3 covers 16 residues. The junction had 10 bases not matched to a gene; V was cut back by 6 bases and J by 2 bases. CDR1 is MNHEY and CDR2 is SMNVEV in the germline V gene (reference sequence). CDR3 sequence reads: CASRTNRGKGNQPQHF. In nucleotides, the CDR3 is TGTGCCAGCAGGACAAACAGGGGAAAAGGCAATCAGCCCCAGCATTTT.

The rearrangement links TRBV11-3 to TRBJ2-1, with D possibly being TRBD2 (5 bases). Germline lookup yields CDR1 SGHNT and CDR2 YENEEA. This CDR3 is built from 14 residues. The V gene lost 0 bases and the J gene lost 10 bases, with 13 bases spanning the gap. The CDR3 DNA reads as TGTGCCAGCAGCTTAGAAACGGGGTCCATCGAGCAGTTCTTC. This codes for CASSLETGSIEQFF.

This chain uses TRBV4-2 with TRBJ1-6; maybe TRBD1 (5 bases). The length of the CDR3 is 13 residues. Germline V gene data show CDR1 as LGHNA and CDR2 as YNFKEQ. Trimming stripped 0 bases from V and 12 bases from J, with 9 bases between. CDR3 in amino acids: CASSQEFGGPLHF. The CDR3 coding sequence is TGTGCCAGCAGCCAAGAATTCGGGGGACCCCTCCACTTT.

A remark on this clone: The same CDR3 can be traced to other DNA sequences in this sample. The CDR3 loop is CASRKGLAGVNEQFF. CDR3 nucleotide sequence: TGTGCCAGCAGAAAAGGACTAGCGGGGGTCAATGAGCAGTTCTTC. J is TRBJ2-1 and V is TRBV2; TRBD2 aligns across 13 bases. The length of the CDR3 is 15 residues. V gave up 6 bases and J gave up 6 bases; unmatched junction bases: 5. Germline V gene data show CDR1 as SNHLY and CDR2 as FYNNEI.